The entry below gives a single T cell receptor (beta chain) sequence along with its context. The CDR3 runs to 13 residues. Germline values: CDR1 WNHNN, CDR2 SYGVQD (reference sequence). The germline V and J ends were trimmed by 6 bases and 11 bases, with 17 bases remaining between them. The sample belongs to a study of T cell changes during pregnancy in multiple sclerosis. Clones were read by immunoSEQ multiplex PCR, and TCRdb kept only the in-frame ones, dropping some. The repertoire consists of about 44,000 clones, with about nine tenths occurring once and the leading ten covering roughly 1.2%. This rearrangement joins TRBV10-1 to TRBJ2-1, with D possibly being TRBD2 (5 bases). The sequencing used CD4+ T cells from peripheral blood mononuclear cells, collected after pregnancy. The clonotype was recovered from a female donor with multiple sclerosis, enrolled in a pregnancy study. The CDR3 bases are TGCGCCAGCAGCCCCATTCGGGAACGGAAGCAGTTCTTC. This translates into CASSPIRERKQFF.